The 20 T cell receptor beta chains given below trace back to one sample, sequenced in a study of shared clonotypes between healthy human individuals. Method: immunoSEQ multiplex PCR; TCRdb's copy keeps in-frame clones and lacks some. The profile shows hundreds of thousands of clones, around 73% of them singletons. The sequencing input was memory CD4+ T cells sorted from blood. Subset described: CD45RA-negative fraction. These receptors were collected from a woman in her twenties or thirties in good health.

The CDR3 sequence is CASRVRDREHTGELFF. CDR3 nucleotides: TGTGCCAGCAGAGTCCGGGACAGGGAGCACACCGGGGAGCTGTTTTTT. V gene TRBV13 combines with J gene TRBJ2-2; 9 bases are shared with TRBD1. Germline V lookup: CDR1 PRHDT, CDR2 FYEKMQ (reference sequence). Germline trimming cut 6 bases from V and 3 bases from J; bases unmatched to any gene: 8. The CDR3 consists of 16 residues.

The chain links TRBV5-1 to TRBJ2-7, with D perhaps being TRBD1 or TRBD2 (5 bases each). The length of the CDR3 is 14 residues. The germline V gene has CDR1 SGHRS and CDR2 YFSETQ. Trimming took 6 bases from V and 2 from J, leaving 15 bases between them. The CDR3 spells CASMRFPGPYEQYF. The DNA of the CDR3 is TGCGCCAGCATGAGGTTTCCGGGGCCCTACGAGCAGTACTTC.

The chain employs TRBV11-2 and TRBJ2-7; D not resolved. Germline CDR1 reads SGHAT; CDR2 reads FQNNGV. With 3 bases removed from V and 2 bases from J, the gap between germline ends came to 11 bases. The CDR3 consists of 14 residues. Written as DNA, the CDR3 is TGTGCCAGCAGCTTCGGCCCGCCACCCTACGAGCAGTACTTC. It is translated as CASSFGPPPYEQYF.

Here the CDR3 DNA reads TGTGCCAGCAGTGAAGACTCTAGCGGGAGTCACGAGCAGTACTTC. Translated: CASSEDSSGSHEQYF. The chain carries TRBV25-1 and TRBJ2-7, with TRBD2 identical over 10 bases. This CDR3 contains 15 residues. CDR1 is MGHDK, CDR2 SYGVNS, per germline. With V trimmed by 2 bases and J by 5 bases, 6 bases remained unmatched.

This clone was found once. The chain joins TRBV10-1 to TRBJ2-7; TRBD1 might be the D (6 bases). This CDR3 is built from 12 residues. CDR1 and CDR2 (germline): WNHNN, SYGVQD (reference sequence). V was cut by 5 bases and J by 6 bases, with 11 bases left in between. The CDR3 DNA sequence: TGCGCCAGCAGTACAACAGGGCTCGAGCAGTACTTC. Residues: CASSTTGLEQYF.

V gene TRBV28 combines with J gene TRBJ2-2; D possibly uses TRBD1 or TRBD2 (6 bases each). CDR3 length: 14 residues. The V end lost 10 bases, the J end lost 4 bases, and 16 bases lay between the germline ends. The germline V gene encodes CDR1 MDHEN and CDR2 SYDVKM. DNA of the CDR3: TGTGCCACCTGTAGGGGGGATATCACCGGGGAGCTGTTTTTT. Its translation is CATCRGDITGELFF.

V usage is TRBV28 and J usage is TRBJ1-5; no firm D call. Trimming shortened V by 6 bases and J by 0 bases, and 12 bases separated the two germline ends. Germline V lookup: CDR1 MDHEN, CDR2 SYDVKM. This CDR3 spans 15 amino acids. The CDR3 coding sequence is TGTGCCAGCAGGCTCCGGCCAAATAGCAATCAGCCCCAGCATTTT. It encodes CASRLRPNSNQPQHF. The full variable domain, in which reference TRBV28 and TRBJ1-5 provide the parts outside the CDR3, is DVKVTQSSRYLVKRTGEKVFLECVQDMDHENMFWYRQDPGLGLRLIYFSYDVKMKEKGDIPEGYSVSREKKERFSLILESASTNQTSMYLCASRLRPNSNQPQHFGDGTRLSIL.

V is TRBV5-1 and J is TRBJ2-7, with TRBD1 matching 7 bases. This CDR3 is 14 amino acids long. With V trimmed by 1 base and J by 5 bases, 6 bases remained unmatched. Germline assignment: CDR1 SGHRS and CDR2 YFSETQ. The DNA of the CDR3 is TGCGCCAGCAGCTTGAGGTACAGGGGACACGAGCAGTACTTC. Amino acid sequence: CASSLRYRGHEQYF.

V usage is TRBV6-5 and J usage is TRBJ1-2, with 9 bases aligning to TRBD1. Trimming took 2 bases from V and 9 from J; bases not matched to a gene: 13. The CDR3 spans 16 residues. In germline, CDR1 is MNHEY, CDR2 SVGAGI. The CDR3, as DNA: TGTGCCAGCAGTTACGGACAGGGGAATACCTTTATGAGCTACACCTTC. This translates into CASSYGQGNTFMSYTF.

This clone was counted between two and nine times. This chain links TRBV7-9 with TRBJ2-7; 7 nucleotides agree with TRBD2. The CDR3 is 13 amino acids. Germline V gene sequence: CDR1 SEHNR, CDR2 FQNEAQ (reference sequence). The V and J ends lost 2 bases and 5 bases, in that order; junction bases with no gene match: 3. The CDR3 loop is CASSLMGGDEQYF. The CDR3 nucleotides are TGTGCCAGCAGCTTAATGGGAGGGGACGAGCAGTACTTC. The variable domain in full, completed from reference TRBV7-9 and TRBJ2-7, reads DTGVSQNPRHKITKRGQNVTFRCDPISEHNRLYWYRQTLGQGPEFLTYFQNEAQLEKSRLLSDRFSAERPKGSFSTLEIQRTEQGDSAMYLCASSLMGGDEQYFGPGTRLTVT.

The chain recombines TRBV14 with TRBJ2-2; no definite D call. The CDR3 extends over 14 amino acids. V dropped 2 bases and J dropped 5 bases, with 9 bases sitting between them. Germline assignment: CDR1 SGHDN and CDR2 FVKESK. CDR3 in amino acids: CASSQLKETGELFF. The CDR3 DNA reads TGTGCCAGCAGCCAACTAAAGGAGACCGGGGAGCTGTTTTTT.

The chain carries TRBV6-1 and TRBJ1-2; D ambiguous. This CDR3 is 14 amino acids long. Germline CDR1 is MNHNS and CDR2 is SASEGT. The V and J ends lost 6 bases and 6 bases respectively, with 17 bases between them. CDR3 bases: TGTGCCAGCAGCCCGCTAACAGAAGTCCATGGCTACACCTTC. Amino acid sequence: CASSPLTEVHGYTF.

The J gene is TRBJ1-2, the V gene TRBV5-1, with D uncertain. Per germline, CDR1 SGHRS and CDR2 YFSETQ. This CDR3 is built from 12 residues. The ends were cut back, 2 bases at V and 4 bases at J, with 6 bases in the middle. The CDR3 nucleotides are TGCGCCAGCAGCTTTAGGAGCTATGGCTACACCTTC. Translation: CASSFRSYGYTF.

The chain carries TRBV30 and TRBJ1-2; D is ambiguous. V lost 2 bases and J lost 2, with 18 bases in between. The length of the CDR3 is 16 residues. Per germline, CDR1 GTSNPN and CDR2 SVGIG (reference sequence). The CDR3 reads CAWSPRRNPRNYGYTF. DNA of the CDR3: TGTGCCTGGAGTCCCCGTCGTAACCCACGGAACTATGGCTACACCTTC.

The V and J genes are TRBV27 and TRBJ1-5, with 8 bases lining up with TRBD1. The germline gives CDR1 MNHEY, CDR2 SMNVEV (reference sequence). CDR3 length equals 14 residues. The trim removed 2 bases at V and 7 bases at J, leaving 4 bases unmatched. Here the CDR3 DNA reads TGTGCCAGCAGTTTACGGGACAGGAACCAGCCCCAGCATTTT. The encoded protein is CASSLRDRNQPQHF.

This clone was seen only once. The chain combines TRBV7-9 with TRBJ2-5; 12 bases are shared with TRBD2. The CDR3 totals 17 residues. Germline CDR1 reads SEHNR; CDR2 reads FQNEAQ (reference sequence). V shed 5 bases and J 5 bases; nucleotides not matched to a gene: 12. CDR3 sequence (DNA): TGTGCCAGCAGCCCCCCCGGGACTAGCGGGCCGGGGGAGACCCAGTACTTC. As protein: CASSPPGTSGPGETQYF.

In its sample, this clone was seen many times. The rearrangement joins TRBV29-1 to TRBJ2-7; no clear D gene. CDR3 length: 12 amino acids. Germline CDR1 reads SQVTM; CDR2 reads ANQGSEA. V lost 3 bases and J lost 5, with 11 bases in between. In DNA, the CDR3 is TGCAGCGTTGATTCGCTAGGCGACGAGCAGTACTTC. Protein: CSVDSLGDEQYF.

The chain combines TRBV7-9 with TRBJ2-7; D is uncertain. The length of the CDR3 is 12 residues. V was pared by 11 bases and J by 0 bases, with 11 bases between. Germline assignment: CDR1 SEHNR and CDR2 FQNEAQ (reference sequence). In nucleotides, the CDR3 is TGTGCCGGCGGCAGAAGCTCCTACGAGCAGTACTTC. This translates into CAGGRSSYEQYF.

The chain recombines TRBV19 with TRBJ2-5; TRBD1 matches 9 bases. CDR1 LNHDA and CDR2 SQIVND come from the germline V gene (reference sequence). Losses at the gene ends were 9 bases for V and 3 bases for J; bases not matched to a gene: 2. This CDR3 region has 12 residues. Here the CDR3 DNA reads TGTGCCAGCCGGGACAGGGAAGAGACCCAGTACTTC. This codes for CASRDREETQYF.

V gene TRBV6-5 combines with J gene TRBJ1-2, with 9 bases fitting TRBD1. CDR3 length: 14 amino acids. The junction had 5 bases not matched to a gene; V was cut back by 5 bases and J by 4 bases. CDR1 and CDR2 from the germline V gene are MNHEY and SVGAGI. The CDR3 spells CASSGQGPTYGYTF. In DNA, the CDR3 is TGTGCCAGCAGTGGACAGGGGCCAACCTATGGCTACACCTTC.